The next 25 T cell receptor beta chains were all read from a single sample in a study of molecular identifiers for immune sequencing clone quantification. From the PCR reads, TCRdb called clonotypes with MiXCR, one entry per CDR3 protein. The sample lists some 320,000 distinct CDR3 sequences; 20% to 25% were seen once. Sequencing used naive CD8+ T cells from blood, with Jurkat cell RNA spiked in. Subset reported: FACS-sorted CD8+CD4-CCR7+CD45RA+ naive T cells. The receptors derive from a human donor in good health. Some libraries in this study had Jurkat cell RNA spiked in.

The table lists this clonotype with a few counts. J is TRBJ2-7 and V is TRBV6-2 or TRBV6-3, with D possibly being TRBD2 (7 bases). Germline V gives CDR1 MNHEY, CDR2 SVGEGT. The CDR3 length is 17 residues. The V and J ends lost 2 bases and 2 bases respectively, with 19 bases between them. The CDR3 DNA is TGTGCCAGCAGTTACCTGCGGGGGACACCAACTACCTACGAGCAGTACTTC. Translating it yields CASSYLRGTPTTYEQYF.

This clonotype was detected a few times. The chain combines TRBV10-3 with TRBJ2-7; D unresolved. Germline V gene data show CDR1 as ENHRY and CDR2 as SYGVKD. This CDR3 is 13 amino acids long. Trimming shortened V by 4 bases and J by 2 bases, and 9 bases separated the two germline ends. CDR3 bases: TGTGCCATCAGTGTTAACCCTACCTACGAGCAGTACTTC. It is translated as CAISVNPTYEQYF.

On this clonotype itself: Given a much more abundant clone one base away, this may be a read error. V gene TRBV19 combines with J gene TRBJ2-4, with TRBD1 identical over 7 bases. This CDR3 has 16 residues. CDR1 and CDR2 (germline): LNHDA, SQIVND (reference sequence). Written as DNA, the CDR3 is TGTGCCAGTAGTATATGGGGACAGTCAGCCAAAAACATTCGGTACTTC. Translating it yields CASSIWGQSAKNIRYF.

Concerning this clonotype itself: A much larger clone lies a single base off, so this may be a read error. CDR3: CASSQDRMGAQFYGYAF. The CDR3 DNA reads as TGTGCCAGCAGCCAAGATAGGATGGGGGCTCAGTTCTATGGCTACGCCTTC. The V gene is TRBV4-2, the J gene TRBJ1-2; the D gene is possibly TRBD1 (6 bases). The length of the CDR3 is 17 residues. The germline V gene encodes CDR1 LGHNA and CDR2 YNFKEQ.

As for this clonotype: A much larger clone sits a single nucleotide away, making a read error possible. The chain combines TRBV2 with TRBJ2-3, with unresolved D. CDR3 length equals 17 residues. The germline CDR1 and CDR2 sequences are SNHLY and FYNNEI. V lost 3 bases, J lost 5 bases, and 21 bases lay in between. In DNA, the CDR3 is TGTGCCAGCAGTGAGACACGGACCGGTGCACAGTTAGATACGCAGTATTTT. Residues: CASSETRTGAQLDTQYF.

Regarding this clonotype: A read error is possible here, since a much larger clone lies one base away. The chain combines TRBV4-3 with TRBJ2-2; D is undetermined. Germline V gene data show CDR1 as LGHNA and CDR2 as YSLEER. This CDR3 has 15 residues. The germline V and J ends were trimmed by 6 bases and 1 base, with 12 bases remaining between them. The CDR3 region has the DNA TGCGCCAGCAGGCCGGGCAGGAGGAACACCGGGGAGCTGTTTTTT. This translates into CASRPGRRNTGELFF.

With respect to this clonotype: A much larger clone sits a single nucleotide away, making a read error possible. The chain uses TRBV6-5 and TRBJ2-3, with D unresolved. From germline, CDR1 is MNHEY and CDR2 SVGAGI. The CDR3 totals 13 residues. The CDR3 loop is CASSYRRHDTRYF. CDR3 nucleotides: TGTGCCAGCAGTTACCGTAGGCATGATACGCGGTATTTT.

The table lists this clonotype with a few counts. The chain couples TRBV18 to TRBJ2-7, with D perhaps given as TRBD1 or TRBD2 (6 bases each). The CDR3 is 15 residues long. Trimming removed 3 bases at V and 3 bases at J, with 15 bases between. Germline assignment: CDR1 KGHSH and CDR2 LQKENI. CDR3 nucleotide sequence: TGTGCCAGCTCACCGCAAGACGGGGGCTACTACGAGCAGTACTTC. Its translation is CASSPQDGGYYEQYF.

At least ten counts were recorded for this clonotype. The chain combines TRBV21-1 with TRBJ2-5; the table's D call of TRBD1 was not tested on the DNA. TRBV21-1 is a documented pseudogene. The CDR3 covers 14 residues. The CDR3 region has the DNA TGTGCCAGGGTACCGAAAGGGGTCAGAGAGACCCAGTACTTC. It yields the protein CARVPKGVRETQYF.

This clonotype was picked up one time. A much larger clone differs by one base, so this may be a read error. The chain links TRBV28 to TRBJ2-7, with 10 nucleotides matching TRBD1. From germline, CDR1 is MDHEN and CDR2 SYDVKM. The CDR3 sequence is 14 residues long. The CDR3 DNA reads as TGTGCCAGCAGTTCCCGACAGGGGGCCGACGAGCAGCACTTC. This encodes CASSSRQGADEQHF.

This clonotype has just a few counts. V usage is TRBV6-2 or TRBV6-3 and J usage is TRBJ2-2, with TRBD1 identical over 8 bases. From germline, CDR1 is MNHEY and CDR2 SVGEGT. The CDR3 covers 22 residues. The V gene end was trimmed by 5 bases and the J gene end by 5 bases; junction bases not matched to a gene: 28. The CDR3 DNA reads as TGTGCCAGCAGTCCGACCCCCATCGCAGGGGGCTCGAGCCGAGTGACGACCGGGGAGCTGTTTTTT. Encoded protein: CASSPTPIAGGSSRVTTGELFF.

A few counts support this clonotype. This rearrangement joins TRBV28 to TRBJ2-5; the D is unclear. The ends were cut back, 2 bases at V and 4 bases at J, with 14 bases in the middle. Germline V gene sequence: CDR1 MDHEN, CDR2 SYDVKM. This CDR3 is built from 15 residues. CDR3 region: CASSLGPAWGETQYF. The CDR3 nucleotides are TGTGCCAGCAGTTTAGGTCCCGCTTGGGGAGAGACCCAGTACTTC.

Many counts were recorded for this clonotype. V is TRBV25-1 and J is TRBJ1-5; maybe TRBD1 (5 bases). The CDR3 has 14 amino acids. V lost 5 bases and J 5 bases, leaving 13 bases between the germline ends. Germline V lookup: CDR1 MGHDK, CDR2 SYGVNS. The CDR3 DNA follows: TGTGCCAGCAGTCCAGGGATTCTGGATCAGCCCCAGCATTTT. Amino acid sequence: CASSPGILDQPQHF.

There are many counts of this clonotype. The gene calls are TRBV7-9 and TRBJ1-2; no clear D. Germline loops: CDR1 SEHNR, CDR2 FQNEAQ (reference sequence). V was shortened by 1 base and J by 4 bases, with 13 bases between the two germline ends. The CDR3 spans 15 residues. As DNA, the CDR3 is TGTGCCAGCAGCTTAGGTTACTCGGAAGCCTATGGCTACACCTTC. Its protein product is CASSLGYSEAYGYTF.

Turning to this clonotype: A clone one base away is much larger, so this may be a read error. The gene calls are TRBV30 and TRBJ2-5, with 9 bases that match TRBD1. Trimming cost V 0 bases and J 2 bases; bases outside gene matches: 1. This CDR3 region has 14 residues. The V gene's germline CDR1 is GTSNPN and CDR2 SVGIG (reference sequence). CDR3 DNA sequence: TGTGCCTGGAGTGTCGGACAGGGGCAAGAGACCCAGTACTTC. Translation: CAWSVGQGQETQYF.

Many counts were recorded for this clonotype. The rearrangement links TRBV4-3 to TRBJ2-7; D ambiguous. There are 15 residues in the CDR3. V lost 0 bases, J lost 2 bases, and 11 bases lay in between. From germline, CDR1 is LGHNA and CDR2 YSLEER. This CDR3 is CASSQDIGRTYEQYF. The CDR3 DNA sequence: TGCGCCAGCAGCCAAGATATAGGCAGAACCTACGAGCAGTACTTC.

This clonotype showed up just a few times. For the CDR3, the DNA is TGTGCCAGCAGTTTATCCGGGGCGCGGAACTACGAGCAGTACTTC. This encodes CASSLSGARNYEQYF. J is TRBJ2-7 and V is TRBV27; TRBD1 or TRBD2 may be the D gene (5 bases each). The germline gives CDR1 MNHEY, CDR2 SMNVEV (reference sequence). This CDR3 spans 15 amino acids. V lost 0 bases and J 3 bases, leaving 12 bases between the germline ends.

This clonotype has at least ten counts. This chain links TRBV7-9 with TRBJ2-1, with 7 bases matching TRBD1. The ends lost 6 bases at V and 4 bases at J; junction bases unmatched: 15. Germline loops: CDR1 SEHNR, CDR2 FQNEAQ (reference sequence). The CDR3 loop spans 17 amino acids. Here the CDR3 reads CASSSTPGQTFYNEQFF. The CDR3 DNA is TGTGCCAGCAGTTCCACTCCGGGACAGACTTTTTACAATGAGCAGTTCTTC. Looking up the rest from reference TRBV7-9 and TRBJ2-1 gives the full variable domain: DTGVSQNPRHKITKRGQNVTFRCDPISEHNRLYWYRQTLGQGPEFLTYFQNEAQLEKSRLLSDRFSAERPKGSFSTLEIQRTEQGDSAMYLCASSSTPGQTFYNEQFFGPGTRLTVL.

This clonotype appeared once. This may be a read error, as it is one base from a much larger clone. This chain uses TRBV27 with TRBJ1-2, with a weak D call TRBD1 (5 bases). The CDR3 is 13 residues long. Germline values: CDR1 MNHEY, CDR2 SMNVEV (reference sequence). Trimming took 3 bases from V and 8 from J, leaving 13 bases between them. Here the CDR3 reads CASSFSQEGGYTF. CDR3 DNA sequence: TGTGCCAGCAGTTTCTCACAGGAGGGCGGCTACACCTTC.

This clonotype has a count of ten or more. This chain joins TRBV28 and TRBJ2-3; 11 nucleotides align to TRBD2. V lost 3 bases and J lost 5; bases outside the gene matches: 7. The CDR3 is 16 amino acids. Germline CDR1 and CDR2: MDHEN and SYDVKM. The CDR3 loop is CASSFPTSGDRDTQYF. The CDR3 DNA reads TGTGCCAGCAGTTTCCCGACTAGCGGGGACAGAGATACGCAGTATTTT.

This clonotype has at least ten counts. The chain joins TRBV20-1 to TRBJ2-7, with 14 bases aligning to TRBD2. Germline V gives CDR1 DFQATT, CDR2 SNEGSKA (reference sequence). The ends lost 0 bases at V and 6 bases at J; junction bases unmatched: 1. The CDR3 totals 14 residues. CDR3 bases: TGCAGTGCTAGAGAAGGACTAGCGGGAGGCGAGCAGTACTTC. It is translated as CSAREGLAGGEQYF.

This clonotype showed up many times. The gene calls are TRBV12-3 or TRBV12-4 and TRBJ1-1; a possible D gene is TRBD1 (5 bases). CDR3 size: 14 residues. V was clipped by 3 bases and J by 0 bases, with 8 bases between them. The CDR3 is CASSFDSLNTEAFF. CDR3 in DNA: TGTGCCAGCAGTTTTGACAGCCTGAACACTGAAGCTTTCTTT.

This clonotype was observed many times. DNA of the CDR3: TGTGCCAGCAGCCCCAGACAGGAACAAGGGTACGAGCAGTACTTC. It translates to CASSPRQEQGYEQYF. The gene calls are TRBV7-9 and TRBJ2-7; tentative D call: TRBD1 (6 bases). The CDR3 totals 15 residues. V was shortened by 5 bases and J by 4 bases, with 18 bases between the two germline ends. From germline, CDR1 is SEHNR and CDR2 FQNEAQ (reference sequence).

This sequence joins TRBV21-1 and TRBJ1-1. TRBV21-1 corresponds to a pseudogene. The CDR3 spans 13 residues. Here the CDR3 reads CASSAQRRPEAFF. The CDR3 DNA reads TGTGCCAGCAGCGCCCAGCGTCGTCCTGAAGCTTTCTTT.

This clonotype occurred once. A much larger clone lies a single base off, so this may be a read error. CDR3 DNA sequence: TGTGCCAGCAACTTAACTACAGGGGGCGCAGATACGCAGTATTTT. Translated, it gives CASNLTTGGADTQYF. The chain uses TRBV7-9 and TRBJ2-3; 9 nucleotides align to TRBD1. This CDR3 is built from 15 residues. CDR1 and CDR2 from the germline V gene are SEHNR and FQNEAQ (reference sequence).